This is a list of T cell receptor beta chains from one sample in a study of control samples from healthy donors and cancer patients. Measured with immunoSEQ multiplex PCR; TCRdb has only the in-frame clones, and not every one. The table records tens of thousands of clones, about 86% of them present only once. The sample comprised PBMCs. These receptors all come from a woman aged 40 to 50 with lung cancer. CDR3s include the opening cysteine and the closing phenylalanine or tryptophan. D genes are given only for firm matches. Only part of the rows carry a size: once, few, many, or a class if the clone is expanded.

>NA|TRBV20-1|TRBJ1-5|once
CSASLGHGPQAQHF
TGCAGTGCTAGTTTGGGCCACGGCCCTCAGGCCCAGCATTTT
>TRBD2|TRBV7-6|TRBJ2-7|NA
CASSLGLAGDYEQYF
TGTGCCAGCAGCTTGGGACTAGCGGGGGACTACGAGCAGTACTTC
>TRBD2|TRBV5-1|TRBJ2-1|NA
CASTSLSRGGLDNEQFF
TGCGCCAGCACGTCCCTTTCGCGGGGGGGGCTTGACAATGAGCAGTTCTTC
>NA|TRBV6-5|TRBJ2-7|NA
CASSFDGIYEQYF
TGTGCCAGCAGCTTCGACGGGATCTACGAGCAGTACTTC
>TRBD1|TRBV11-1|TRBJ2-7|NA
CASSFSGQMFYEQYF
TGTGCCAGCAGCTTCTCGGGACAGATGTTCTACGAGCAGTACTTC
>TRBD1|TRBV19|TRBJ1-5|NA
CASSTTGGEGNQPQHF
TGTGCCAGTAGTACGACAGGGGGAGAAGGGAATCAGCCCCAGCATTTT
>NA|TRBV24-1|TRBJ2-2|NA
CATSERGTGELFF
TGTGCCACCAGTGAAAGGGGGACCGGGGAGCTGTTTTTT
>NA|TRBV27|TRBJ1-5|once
CASRPLDSSNQPQHF
TGTGCCAGCAGGCCCTTGGACAGTAGCAATCAGCCCCAGCATTTT
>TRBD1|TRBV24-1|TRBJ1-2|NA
CATSEDDRGREGYTF
TGTGCCACCAGTGAGGATGACAGGGGGAGAGAAGGCTACACCTTC
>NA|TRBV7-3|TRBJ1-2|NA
CASSLTARRNYGYTF
TGTGCCAGCAGCTTAACGGCCAGAAGGAACTATGGCTACACCTTC
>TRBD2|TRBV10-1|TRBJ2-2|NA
CARSPGGAGGELFF
TGCGCCCGCAGTCCGGGGGGGGCTGGAGGGGAGCTGTTTTTT
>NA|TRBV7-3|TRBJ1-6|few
CASSPGDVWSPLHF
TGTGCCAGCAGCCCAGGAGATGTGTGGTCACCCCTCCACTTT
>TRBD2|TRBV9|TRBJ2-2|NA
CASSVTSDVTGELFF
TGTGCCAGCAGCGTAACTAGCGATGTTACCGGGGAGCTGTTTTTT
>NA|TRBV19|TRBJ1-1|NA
CASSILPAGRTEAFF
TGTGCCAGTAGTATCCTACCGGCCGGGCGGACTGAAGCTTTCTTT
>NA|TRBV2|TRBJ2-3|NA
CASSEVTFDTQYF
TGTGCCAGCAGTGAAGTAACCTTCGATACGCAGTATTTT
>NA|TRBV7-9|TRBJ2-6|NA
CASSPYVRGGSGANVLTF
TGTGCCAGCAGCCCCTACGTGAGGGGGGGGTCTGGGGCCAACGTCCTGACTTTC